Below, 17 T cell receptor beta chains from the same sample are listed, as sequenced in a study of T-cell memory formation after mild COVID-19. TCRdb redid the calling of the 5' RACE reads with MiXCR, one entry per CDR3 protein. Of around 260,000 distinct CDR3 sequences listed, roughly 17% are singletons. Sequencing was done on a sample of PBMCs or a T cell subset sorted from them (not recorded which). The receptors originated from a young man who had mild COVID-19 (a few samples of this study predate the infection). Cell type and time point are not known.

A few counts support this clonotype. The V and J genes are TRBV7-2 and TRBJ2-7; TRBD1 matches at 7 bases. With 5 bases clipped from V and 9 bases from J, the junction kept 4 bases outside the gene matches. The germline CDR1 and CDR2 sequences are SGHTA and FQGNSA. This CDR3 is 11 amino acids long. CDR3 DNA: TGTGCCAGCAGCAGGGACAGTGGGCAGTACTTC. Translating gives CASSRDSGQYF.

The chain couples TRBV4-3 to TRBJ2-7; 9 nucleotides line up with TRBD2. Germline V gene lookup returns CDR1 LGHNA and CDR2 YSLEER. The CDR3 extends over 14 amino acids. With V trimmed by 4 bases and J by 6 bases, 7 bases remained unmatched. The CDR3 DNA sequence: TGCGCCAGCAGCCGCCGGACTAGCGAGCTCGAGCAGTACTTC. As protein: CASSRRTSELEQYF.

This clonotype came up a few times. At one end the junction does not follow the germline gene, possibly because of a read error. This chain links TRBV15 with TRBJ2-4; tentatively, D is TRBD1 (6 bases). The CDR3 length is 13 residues. Looked up from germline, CDR1 is LNHNV and CDR2 is YYDKDF (reference sequence). CDR3 loop: CATSRDLGDTGFF. In DNA form, the CDR3 reads TGTGCCACCAGCAGAGATCTTGGGGACACGGGATTCTTC. Full variable domain (missing parts from reference TRBV15 and TRBJ2-4): DAMVIQNPRYQVTQFGKPVTLSCSQTLNHNVMYWYQQKSSQAPKLLFHYYDKDFNNEADTPDNFQSRRPNTSFCFLDIRSPGLGDTAMYLCATSRDLGDTGFFGAGTRLSVL.

This clonotype came up a few times. The rearrangement joins TRBV11-2 to TRBJ1-6; 7 bases are shared with TRBD1. CDR1 and CDR2 (germline): SGHAT, FQNNGV. Losses at the gene ends were 5 bases for V and 9 bases for J; bases not matched to a gene: 4. The CDR3 length is 13 residues. CDR3 bases: TGTGCCAGCAGCGCCGGACAGGCTTCACCCCTCCACTTT. Amino acid sequence: CASSAGQASPLHF.

This clonotype was counted between two and nine times. V gene TRBV7-2 combines with J gene TRBJ2-7, with 7 positions matching TRBD2. Germline assignment: CDR1 SGHTA and CDR2 FQGNSA. Trimming cost V 5 bases and J 3 bases; bases outside gene matches: 25. CDR3 length equals 20 residues. The CDR3 DNA reads as TGTGCCAGCAGCAAAATACCCGCCGGAGTAGCGGGCCTAACCGGCTACGAGCAGTACTTC. Protein sequence: CASSKIPAGVAGLTGYEQYF.

Concerning this clonotype itself: This may stem from a read error, because a much larger clone lies one nucleotide away. The chain uses TRBV9 and TRBJ1-2, with TRBD1 as a possible D gene (6 bases). CDR1 and CDR2 from the germline V gene are SGDLS and YYNGEE. The V gene lost 0 bases and the J gene lost 3 bases, with 6 bases spanning the gap. The CDR3 loop spans 13 amino acids. DNA of the CDR3: TGTGCCAGCAGCGTAGCAGGGGACTATGGCTACACCTTC. This encodes CASSVAGDYGYTF.

This clonotype was picked up a small number of times. This sequence joins TRBV7-9 and TRBJ1-2, with D possibly TRBD1 on 5 matching bases. V gave up 3 bases and J gave up 3 bases, with 11 bases separating them. This CDR3 region has 14 residues. Germline CDR1 reads SEHNR; CDR2 reads FQNEAQ (reference sequence). The CDR3 DNA sequence: TGTGCCAGCAGCTTTTTCGACAGCGACTATGGCTACACCTTC. Its translation: CASSFFDSDYGYTF.

This clonotype has just a few counts. The V and J genes are TRBV5-1 and TRBJ2-7; D is uncertain. V dropped 7 bases and J dropped 7 bases, with 15 bases sitting between them. CDR3 size: 12 residues. Germline V gene data show CDR1 as SGHRS and CDR2 as YFSETQ. This CDR3 is CASSPGVREQYF. In DNA form, the CDR3 reads TGCGCCAGCTCCCCTGGCGTTCGGGAGCAGTACTTC. Full variable domain (outside the CDR3, taken from reference TRBV5-1 and TRBJ2-7): KAGVTQTPRYLIKTRGQQVTLSCSPISGHRSVSWYQQTPGQGLQFLFEYFSETQRNKGNFPGRFSGRQFSNSRSEMNVSTLELGDSALYLCASSPGVREQYFGPGTRLTVT.

The chain uses TRBV25-1 and TRBJ2-7; D is ambiguous. Germline V gene data show CDR1 as MGHDK and CDR2 as SYGVNS. The length of the CDR3 is 15 residues. Trimming left V 1 base short and J 2 bases short, with 12 bases between. CDR3 DNA sequence: TGTGCCAGCAGTGAATCGGGCAGCAAGACCTACGAGCAGTACTTC. Its protein product is CASSESGSKTYEQYF.

The genes are TRBV9 and TRBJ1-5; D remains unclear. This CDR3 has 14 residues. The germline V gene has CDR1 SGDLS and CDR2 YYNGEE. Deletions cut 2 bases from V and 3 bases from J, with 9 bases between. The CDR3 here is CASSVDQSNQPQHF. The CDR3 coding sequence is TGTGCCAGCAGCGTCGACCAGTCCAATCAGCCCCAGCATTTT.

This clonotype was recorded at least ten times. The CDR3 DNA is TGTGCCAGTACCGGGACAAACCCAGATACGCAGTATTTT. Amino acid sequence: CASTGTNPDTQYF. The chain recombines TRBV10-3 with TRBJ2-3, with a tentative D call TRBD1 (6 bases). This CDR3 spans 13 amino acids. Germline V gene sequence: CDR1 ENHRY, CDR2 SYGVKD. V lost 10 bases and J lost 4, with 15 bases in between.

This clonotype was counted a few times. This chain uses TRBV29-1 with TRBJ2-3; the match to TRBD2 covers 10 bases. The CDR3 is made up of 13 amino acids. The J segment lost 9 bases and the V segment lost 4 bases, leaving 7 bases of the junction unmatched. CDR1 and CDR2 from the germline V gene are SQVTM and ANQGSEA. The CDR3 spells CSVVPAGGDTQYF. The DNA for the CDR3 is TGCAGCGTTGTCCCAGCGGGAGGGGACACGCAGTATTTT.

At least ten counts were recorded for this clonotype. The V and J genes are TRBV7-6 and TRBJ2-5, with D possibly being TRBD2 (6 bases). The CDR3 is made up of 15 amino acids. Between the trimmed V and J ends, which lost 5 bases and 1 base, there was a span of 14 bases. CDR1 and CDR2 (germline): SGHVS, FNYEAQ. This CDR3 reads CASSPSGAPQETQYF. CDR3 DNA sequence: TGTGCCAGCAGCCCGTCGGGAGCACCCCAAGAGACCCAGTACTTC.

The V gene is TRBV7-2, the J gene TRBJ2-5, with 7 bases fitting TRBD2. Per the germline V gene, CDR1 is SGHTA and CDR2 is FQGNSA. The CDR3 extends over 14 amino acids. The V and J ends lost 3 bases and 1 base, in that order; junction bases with no gene match: 2. CDR3 protein: CASSFERGQETQYF. Here the CDR3 DNA reads TGTGCCAGCAGCTTCGAGCGGGGCCAAGAGACCCAGTACTTC.

This clonotype was seen more than once but under ten times. This rearrangement joins TRBV11-2 to TRBJ2-5; D gene ambiguous. The CDR3 is 16 amino acids. V lost 5 bases and J lost 5, with 21 bases in between. Germline-derived CDR1 and CDR2 are SGHAT and FQNNGV. The CDR3: CASSPSPGPIGETQYF. The DNA of the CDR3 is TGTGCCAGCAGCCCGAGTCCGGGCCCGATAGGGGAGACCCAGTACTTC.

The rearrangement uses TRBV3-1 and TRBJ2-5; 11 nucleotides match TRBD1. The V segment lost 4 bases and the J segment 5 bases; nucleotides outside the gene matches: 9. Germline values: CDR1 LGHDT, CDR2 YNNKEL (reference sequence). CDR3 length: 16 amino acids. CDR3 nucleotide sequence: TGTGCCAGCAGCCGGCGGGACAGGGGGGTAGTGGAGACCCAGTACTTC. This codes for CASSRRDRGVVETQYF.

This rearrangement joins TRBV20-1 to TRBJ1-4; D is unclear. The V end lost 0 bases, the J end lost 7 bases, and 12 bases lay between the germline ends. The CDR3 sequence is 14 residues long. Germline V CDR1 and CDR2: DFQATT, SNEGSKA (reference sequence). CDR3 amino acids: CSARDGFLGEKLFF. The CDR3 bases are TGCAGTGCTAGAGACGGATTCCTGGGTGAAAAACTGTTTTTT.